These 30 T cell receptor beta chains originate from one sample sequenced in a study of early T cells in non-severe SARS-CoV-2 infection. TCRdb re-analysed the 5' RACE reads in MiXCR, keeping a single row per CDR3 protein. Here the sample spans around 81,000 distinct CDR3 sequences, 13% to 15% being singletons. Specimen: whole blood. The receptor source for this set is an adult who was a healthcare worker with PCR-confirmed SARS-CoV-2 infection or an uninfected control (not recorded which).

This chain connects TRBV7-3 to TRBJ1-1; perhaps TRBD1 as D (5 bases). V gave up 5 bases and J gave up 1 base, with 17 bases separating them. This CDR3 is built from 16 residues. Germline V gene sequence: CDR1 SGHTA, CDR2 FQGTGA. The CDR3 spells CASSPRAGTKNTEAFF. CDR3 DNA: TGTGCCAGCAGCCCACGGGCAGGGACTAAGAACACTGAAGCTTTCTTT. Looking up the rest from reference TRBV7-3 and TRBJ1-1 gives the full variable domain: GAGVSQTPSNKVTEKGKYVELRCDPISGHTALYWYRQSLGQGPEFLIYFQGTGAADDSGLPNDRFFAVRPEGSVSTLKIQRTERGDSAVYLCASSPRAGTKNTEAFFGQGTRLTVV.

The CDR3 DNA sequence: TGTGCCAGCAGTTACCAGGGGACTAGCGGGGCCGGGGAGCTGTTTTTT. Its protein product is CASSYQGTSGAGELFF. The chain couples TRBV6-5 to TRBJ2-2; TRBD2 matches 13 bases. The CDR3 loop spans 16 amino acids. The trim removed 2 bases at V and 6 bases at J, leaving 3 bases unmatched. Germline assignment: CDR1 MNHEY and CDR2 SVGAGI.

This chain joins TRBV12-3 or TRBV12-4 and TRBJ2-5; D not certain. The CDR3 length is 15 residues. Deletions cut 0 bases from V and 7 bases from J, with 15 bases between. The CDR3 region has the DNA TGTGCCAGCAGTTTAGCCCCGTCAGGAACTGGGACCCAGTACTTC. Its translation: CASSLAPSGTGTQYF.

The chain has TRBV28 and TRBJ2-3, with TRBD1 matching over 7 bases. With 10 bases clipped from V and 3 bases from J, the junction kept 10 bases outside the gene matches. The germline V gene has CDR1 MDHEN and CDR2 SYDVKM. The CDR3 sequence is 14 residues long. The CDR3 reads CATLRQGGTDTQYF. DNA for the CDR3: TGTGCCACCCTTAGACAGGGTGGAACAGATACGCAGTATTTT.

This clonotype was counted ten times or more. V is TRBV5-1 and J is TRBJ2-3, with D possibly matching TRBD1 (5 bases). V lost 1 base and J lost 1, with 10 bases in between. The CDR3 extends over 15 amino acids. Germline lookup yields CDR1 SGHRS and CDR2 YFSETQ. This CDR3 is CASSLRGVRTDTQYF. Here the CDR3 DNA reads TGCGCCAGCAGCTTGAGGGGCGTCCGCACAGATACGCAGTATTTT.

There are a few counts of this clonotype. The V and J genes are TRBV7-3 and TRBJ1-4, with D unresolved. The ends were cut back, 2 bases at V and 6 bases at J, with 7 bases in the middle. Germline assignment: CDR1 SGHTA and CDR2 FQGTGA. CDR3 length equals 13 residues. The CDR3 DNA is TGTGCCAGCAGCTTAGGGAAGGATGAAAAACTGTTTTTT. Its protein product is CASSLGKDEKLFF.

This clonotype was seen more than once but under ten times. The chain is built from TRBV7-8 and TRBJ2-3, with 10 bases lining up with TRBD1. V dropped 3 bases and J dropped 4; count of bases not matched to a gene: 4. Germline CDR1 SGHVS, CDR2 FQNEAQ. This CDR3 is 15 amino acids long. CDR3 loop: CASSFWTGGPDTQYF. The CDR3 DNA reads TGTGCCAGCAGCTTCTGGACAGGGGGTCCAGATACGCAGTATTTT.

This clonotype has at least ten counts. The V and J genes are TRBV28 and TRBJ1-5, with TRBD1 as a possible D gene (6 bases). The V end lost 10 bases, the J end lost 2 bases, and 15 bases lay between the germline ends. The CDR3 runs 14 residues. Germline lookup yields CDR1 MDHEN and CDR2 SYDVKM. The CDR3 DNA reads as TGTGCCACCGCCGGCAGGGGCGGCAATCAGCCCCAGCATTTT. This sequence encodes CATAGRGGNQPQHF.

This clonotype has just a few counts. The rearrangement uses TRBV6-5 and TRBJ1-3; D possibly corresponds to TRBD1 (6 bases). The germline V gene encodes CDR1 MNHEY and CDR2 SVGAGI. Trimming took off 5 bases at V and 5 bases at J, with 16 bases between the two ends. This CDR3 spans 15 amino acids. CDR3 nucleotide sequence: TGTGCCAGCAGTCTATCAGGACAGCAGAGAAACACCATATATTTT. Protein: CASSLSGQQRNTIYF.

The genes are TRBV28 and TRBJ2-7, with a possible D match to TRBD2 (6 bases). There are 15 residues in the CDR3. Looked up from germline, CDR1 is MDHEN and CDR2 is SYDVKM. V lost 2 bases and J lost 5, with 16 bases in between. This CDR3 reads CASSLGGAAKNEQYF. The CDR3 DNA reads TGTGCCAGCAGTTTAGGCGGGGCGGCTAAGAACGAGCAGTACTTC.

The chain employs TRBV29-1 and TRBJ2-2; D call uncertain. Looked up from germline, CDR1 is SQVTM and CDR2 is ANQGSEA. Trimming left V 6 bases short and J 1 base short, with 6 bases between. The CDR3 runs 12 residues. The CDR3 DNA reads as TGCAGCGTGGGGAAGAACACCGGGGAGCTGTTTTTT. Its protein is CSVGKNTGELFF.

A word on this clonotype: With a much larger clone just one base away, this may be a read error. The genes are TRBV5-4 and TRBJ1-2; 8 bases line up with TRBD1. V shed 4 bases, J shed 4 bases, and the junction held 6 bases outside the gene matches. CDR1 SGHNT and CDR2 YYREEE come from the germline V gene (reference sequence). The length of the CDR3 is 14 residues. Written as DNA, the CDR3 is TGTGCCAGCAGCCCACCAACAGGGGGCTATGGCTACACCTTC. This sequence encodes CASSPPTGGYGYTF.

This clonotype occurred a few times. The gene calls are TRBV11-2 and TRBJ2-5, with a possible D match to TRBD1 (5 bases). V was shortened by 7 bases and J by 1 base, with 13 bases between the two germline ends. This CDR3 has 14 amino acids. In germline, CDR1 is SGHAT, CDR2 FQNNGV. The CDR3 bases are TGTGCCAGCACCCTAAGACAGACCCAAGAGACCCAGTACTTC. Protein: CASTLRQTQETQYF.

In its sample, this clonotype was seen many times. V usage is TRBV7-2 and J usage is TRBJ1-1; D perhaps matches TRBD1 (6 bases). This CDR3 spans 14 amino acids. V shed 5 bases and J shed 4 bases, with 14 bases lying between them. Germline assignment: CDR1 SGHTA and CDR2 FQGNSA. CDR3 DNA sequence: TGTGCCAGCAGCCCGGGACATCTGATCACTGAAGCTTTCTTT. Its protein is CASSPGHLITEAFF.

This clonotype was picked up many times. The chain is built from TRBV12-3 or TRBV12-4 and TRBJ1-1; D not certain. The V end was cut by 3 bases, the J end by 0 bases, with 8 bases between. CDR3 length: 14 amino acids. In DNA, the CDR3 is TGTGCCAGCAGTTTGGACGGTATGAACACTGAAGCTTTCTTT. It translates to CASSLDGMNTEAFF.

The chain carries TRBV24-1 and TRBJ2-2; tentatively, D is TRBD1 (5 bases). The CDR3 covers 13 residues. V was shortened by 5 bases and J by 5 bases, with 8 bases between the two germline ends. Looked up from germline, CDR1 is KGHDR and CDR2 is SFDVKD. The CDR3 loop reads CATSGRATGELFF. In DNA, the CDR3 is TGTGCCACCAGTGGCAGGGCGACCGGGGAGCTGTTTTTT.

Only a few counts were recorded for this clonotype. V and J are TRBV20-1 and TRBJ2-3, with 9 bases lining up with TRBD2. Germline V lookup: CDR1 DFQATT, CDR2 SNEGSKA (reference sequence). CDR3 length equals 13 residues. V dropped 6 bases and J dropped 0; count of bases not matched to a gene: 1. The CDR3 bases are TGCAGTGCCAGCGGGGGGAGCACAGATACGCAGTATTTT. Translating it yields CSASGGSTDTQYF.

This clonotype was observed a few times. This rearrangement joins TRBV5-6 to TRBJ2-1; 11 bases line up with TRBD2. Unmatched junction bases numbered 4, after V lost 0 bases and J lost 2 bases. Germline CDR1 reads SGHDT; CDR2 reads YYEEEE. CDR3 length: 17 residues. The CDR3 nucleotides are TGTGCCAGCAGCTTGGTCCTTAGCGGGGGGGCCTACAATGAGCAGTTCTTC. Translated, it gives CASSLVLSGGAYNEQFF. The entire variable domain, with the rest obtained from reference TRBV5-6 and TRBJ2-1, is as follows: DAGVTQSPTHLIKTRGQQVTLRCSPKSGHDTVSWYQQALGQGPQFIFQYYEEEERQRGNFPDRFSGHQFPNYSSELNVNALLLGDSALYLCASSLVLSGGAYNEQFFGPGTRLTVL.

The chain recombines TRBV3-1 with TRBJ2-7; 8 bases map to TRBD1. The trim removed 4 bases at V and 4 bases at J, leaving 12 bases unmatched. Germline V gene lookup returns CDR1 LGHDT and CDR2 YNNKEL (reference sequence). This CDR3 has 16 residues. The CDR3 nucleotides are TGTGCCAGCAGCCCCGGGACAGGCCTCAGACGGTACGAGCAGTACTTC. Amino acids: CASSPGTGLRRYEQYF.

This clonotype was detected a few times. J is TRBJ2-1 and V is TRBV29-1; D is unresolved. The CDR3 is made up of 8 amino acids. CDR1 is SQVTM and CDR2 is ANQGSEA in the germline V gene. The V end lost 3 bases, the J end lost 9 bases, and 0 bases lay between the germline ends. CDR3 residues: CSVDEQFF. CDR3 DNA: TGCAGCGTTGATGAGCAGTTCTTC.

This clonotype has ten or more counts. The chain couples TRBV12-5 to TRBJ2-3; D is undetermined. The V and J ends lost 4 bases and 2 bases respectively, with 4 bases between them. CDR3 size: 12 residues. CDR1 LGHNT and CDR2 FRNRAP come from the germline V gene. CDR3 coding DNA: TGTGCTAGTGGTTCTAACACAGATACGCAGTATTTT. Translation: CASGSNTDTQYF.

This clonotype showed up just a few times. The chain recombines TRBV18 with TRBJ2-7; D might be TRBD1 (6 bases). Germline CDR1 reads KGHSH; CDR2 reads LQKENI. V lost 4 bases and J lost 5, with 15 bases in between. CDR3 length: 14 amino acids. The CDR3 loop is CASSRSGDSHEQYF. The DNA of the CDR3 is TGTGCCAGCTCACGATCAGGGGATTCCCACGAGCAGTACTTC.

This clonotype was recorded many times. At one of its ends the junction is not consistent with the germline gene, which may arise from a read error. The chain is built from TRBV29-1 and TRBJ2-5; D may match TRBD1 or TRBD2 (5 bases each). In germline, CDR1 is SQVTM, CDR2 ANQGSEA. The CDR3 loop spans 14 amino acids. The CDR3 DNA is TGCAGCATTGAGGGACCAATACGGATGGAGACCCAGTACTTC. This translates into CSIEGPIRMETQYF.

This sequence joins TRBV2 and TRBJ1-4; D is perhaps TRBD1 (5 bases). CDR3 size: 13 residues. Germline V CDR1 and CDR2: SNHLY, FYNNEI. The V gene lost 8 bases and the J gene lost 4 bases, with 11 bases spanning the gap. The chain's CDR3 is CASGSGNNEKLFF. The CDR3 DNA reads TGTGCCAGCGGGTCAGGGAATAATGAAAAACTGTTTTTT. Full variable domain (missing parts from reference TRBV2 and TRBJ1-4): EPEVTQTPSHQVTQMGQEVILRCVPISNHLYFYWYRQILGQKVEFLVSFYNNEISEKSEIFDDQFSVERPDGSNFTLKIRSTKLEDSAMYFCASGSGNNEKLFFGSGTQLSVL.

This clonotype turned up a few times. This sequence joins TRBV6-1 and TRBJ2-7, with D perhaps TRBD1 (5 bases). The CDR3 consists of 13 residues. Looked up from germline, CDR1 is MNHNS and CDR2 is SASEGT. Trimming took off 6 bases at V and 6 bases at J, with 15 bases between the two ends. CDR3 residues: CASRTELTSEQYF. The CDR3 DNA follows: TGTGCCAGCAGGACAGAGCTGACGAGCGAGCAGTACTTC.

The V call is TRBV7-9, the J call TRBJ1-1; no firm D call. The V end lost 5 bases, the J end lost 2 bases, and 6 bases lay between the germline ends. Germline CDR1 SEHNR, CDR2 FQNEAQ (reference sequence). This CDR3 is 12 amino acids long. CDR3 sequence: CASSPVNTEAFF. CDR3 nucleotides: TGTGCCAGCAGCCCAGTTAACACTGAAGCTTTCTTT.

A few counts support this clonotype. This chain links TRBV7-3 with TRBJ2-1; 8 nucleotides align to TRBD2. The junction had 9 bases not matched to a gene; V was cut back by 1 base and J by 10 bases. This CDR3 is built from 15 residues. CDR1 SGHTA and CDR2 FQGTGA come from the germline V gene. The CDR3 reads CASSLIRGGLREQFF. The CDR3 DNA follows: TGTGCCAGCAGCTTAATTCGGGGGGGCCTTAGAGAGCAGTTCTTC.

The J gene is TRBJ2-2, the V gene TRBV12-3 or TRBV12-4, with D tentatively TRBD1 (5 bases). V lost 2 bases and J lost 9, with 13 bases in between. The CDR3 extends over 14 amino acids. CDR3 in amino acids: CASSLTGEYRELFF. The CDR3 coding sequence is TGTGCCAGCAGTTTAACAGGAGAGTACCGGGAGCTGTTTTTT.

The chain uses TRBV7-9 and TRBJ1-6; TRBD1 matches 7 bases. Germline V gives CDR1 SEHNR, CDR2 FQNEAQ (reference sequence). The V and J ends lost 5 bases and 4 bases, in that order; junction bases with no gene match: 8. This CDR3 has 16 residues. CDR3 in amino acids: CASSTRGQNYNSPLHF. The CDR3 DNA reads TGTGCCAGCAGCACTAGGGGACAGAATTATAATTCACCCCTCCACTTT.

This clonotype was observed a handful of times. The J gene is TRBJ2-5, the V gene TRBV7-6; D possibly corresponds to TRBD1 (7 bases). The CDR3 runs 15 residues. Trimming removed 5 bases at V and 2 bases at J, with 15 bases between. Germline values: CDR1 SGHVS, CDR2 FNYEAQ. CDR3 sequence (DNA): TGTGCCAGCAGCCTAGACCCAGGGGGGCAAGAGACCCAGTACTTC. It encodes CASSLDPGGQETQYF.